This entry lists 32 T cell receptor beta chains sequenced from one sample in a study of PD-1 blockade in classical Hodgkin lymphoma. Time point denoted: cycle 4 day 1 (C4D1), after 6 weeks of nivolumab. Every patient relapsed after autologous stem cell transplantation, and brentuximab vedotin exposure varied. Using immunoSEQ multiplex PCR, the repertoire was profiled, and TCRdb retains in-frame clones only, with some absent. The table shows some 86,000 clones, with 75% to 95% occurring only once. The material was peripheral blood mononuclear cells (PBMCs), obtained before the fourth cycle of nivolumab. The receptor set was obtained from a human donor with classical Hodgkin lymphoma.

This CDR3 is CASSPNEGRGFATNEKLFF. CDR3 DNA sequence: TGTGCCAGCAGCCCAAACGAAGGGAGAGGGTTTGCAACTAATGAAAAACTGTTTTTT. The V gene is TRBV2, the J gene TRBJ1-4; D gene uncertain. The germline CDR1 and CDR2 sequences are SNHLY and FYNNEI. The CDR3 is 19 residues long. Trimming took 6 bases from V and 0 from J, leaving 23 bases between them.

CDR3 DNA: TGCGCCAGCAGCCCTTCCCGGGGGCCGACCTACGAGCAGTACTTC. It encodes CASSPSRGPTYEQYF. J is TRBJ2-7 and V is TRBV5-1; the D call may be TRBD1 or TRBD2 (6 bases each). This CDR3 has 15 amino acids. Germline V CDR1 and CDR2: SGHRS, YFSETQ. With 4 bases removed from V and 2 bases from J, the gap between germline ends came to 16 bases.

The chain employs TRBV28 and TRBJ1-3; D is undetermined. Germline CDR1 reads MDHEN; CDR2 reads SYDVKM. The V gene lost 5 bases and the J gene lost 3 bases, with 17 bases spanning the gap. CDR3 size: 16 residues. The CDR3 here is CASSPRLAYLGNTIYF. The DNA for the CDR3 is TGTGCCAGCAGTCCTAGGTTAGCCTACCTTGGAAACACCATATATTTT.

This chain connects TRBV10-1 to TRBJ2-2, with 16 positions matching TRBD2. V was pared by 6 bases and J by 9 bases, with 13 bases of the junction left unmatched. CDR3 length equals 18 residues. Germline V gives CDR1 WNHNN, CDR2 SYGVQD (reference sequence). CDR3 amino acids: CASRLPGLAGGLARELFF. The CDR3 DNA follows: TGCGCCAGCAGACTCCCGGGACTAGCGGGGGGGCTGGCCCGGGAGCTGTTTTTT.

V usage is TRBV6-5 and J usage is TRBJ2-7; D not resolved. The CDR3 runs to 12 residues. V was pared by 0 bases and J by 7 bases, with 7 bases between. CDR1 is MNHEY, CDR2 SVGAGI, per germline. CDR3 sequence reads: CASSYSMGEQYF. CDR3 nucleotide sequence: TGTGCCAGCAGTTACTCCATGGGGGAGCAGTACTTC.

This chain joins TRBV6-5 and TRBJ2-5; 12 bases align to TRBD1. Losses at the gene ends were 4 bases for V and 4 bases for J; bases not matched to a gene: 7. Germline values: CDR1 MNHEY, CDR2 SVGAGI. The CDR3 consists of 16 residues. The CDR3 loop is CASSSTGTGGGETQYF. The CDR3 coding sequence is TGTGCCAGCAGTTCTACCGGGACAGGGGGCGGAGAGACCCAGTACTTC.

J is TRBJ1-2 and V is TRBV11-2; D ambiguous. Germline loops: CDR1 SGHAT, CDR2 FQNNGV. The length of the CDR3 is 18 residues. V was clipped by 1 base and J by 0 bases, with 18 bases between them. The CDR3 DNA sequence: TGTGCCAGCAGCTTAGGAGGTCGGAGGGATCCGACTAACTATGGCTACACCTTC. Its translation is CASSLGGRRDPTNYGYTF.

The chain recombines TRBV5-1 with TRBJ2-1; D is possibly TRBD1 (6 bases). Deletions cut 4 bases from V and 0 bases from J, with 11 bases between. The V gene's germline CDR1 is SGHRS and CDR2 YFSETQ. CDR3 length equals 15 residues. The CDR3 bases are TGCGCCAGCAGCCAGGACAGTGGCTCCTACAATGAGCAGTTCTTC. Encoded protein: CASSQDSGSYNEQFF.

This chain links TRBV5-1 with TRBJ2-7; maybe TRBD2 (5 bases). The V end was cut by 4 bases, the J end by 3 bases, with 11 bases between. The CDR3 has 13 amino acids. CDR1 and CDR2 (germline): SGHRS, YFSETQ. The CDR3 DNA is TGCGCCAGCAGCCCGGAAGGGAGCTACGAGCAGTACTTC. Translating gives CASSPEGSYEQYF. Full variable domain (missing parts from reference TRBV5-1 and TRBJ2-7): KAGVTQTPRYLIKTRGQQVTLSCSPISGHRSVSWYQQTPGQGLQFLFEYFSETQRNKGNFPGRFSGRQFSNSRSEMNVSTLELGDSALYLCASSPEGSYEQYFGPGTRLTVT.

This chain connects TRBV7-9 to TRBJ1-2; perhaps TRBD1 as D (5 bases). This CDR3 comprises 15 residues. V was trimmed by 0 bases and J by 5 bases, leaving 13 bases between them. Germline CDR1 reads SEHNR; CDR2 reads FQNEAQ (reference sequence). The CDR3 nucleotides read TGTGCCAGCAGCTTAGCAGCAGGGACTTCGTATGGCTACACCTTC. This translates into CASSLAAGTSYGYTF.

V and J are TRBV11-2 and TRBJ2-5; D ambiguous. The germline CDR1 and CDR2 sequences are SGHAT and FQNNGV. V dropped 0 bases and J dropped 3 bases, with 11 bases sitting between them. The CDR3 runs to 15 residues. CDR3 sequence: CASSLDFSAEETQYF. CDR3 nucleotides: TGTGCCAGCAGCTTAGATTTCTCCGCGGAAGAGACCCAGTACTTC.

The CDR3 DNA reads TGCGCCAGCAGCCCCTGGACAGCCTCCCAAGAGACCCAGTACTTC. Translating gives CASSPWTASQETQYF. The J gene is TRBJ2-5, the V gene TRBV4-3; D possibly corresponds to TRBD1 (6 bases). From germline, CDR1 is LGHNA and CDR2 YSLEER. V lost 4 bases to trimming and J lost 1 base, with 13 bases between them. The CDR3 length is 15 residues.

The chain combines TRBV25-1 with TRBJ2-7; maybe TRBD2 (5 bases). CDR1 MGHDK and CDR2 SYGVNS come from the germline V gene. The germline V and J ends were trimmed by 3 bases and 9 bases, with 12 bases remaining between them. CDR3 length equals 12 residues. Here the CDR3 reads CASSEDLGVQYF. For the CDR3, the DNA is TGTGCCAGCAGTGAGGATCTGGGAGTGCAGTACTTC.

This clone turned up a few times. In nucleotides, the CDR3 is TGTGCCAGCAGTTACACTCCCGGGACAGACTTCACTGAAGCTTTCTTT. This translates into CASSYTPGTDFTEAFF. This chain links TRBV6-6 with TRBJ1-1; 7 bases agree with TRBD1. CDR1 and CDR2 from the germline V gene are MNHNY and SVGAGI (reference sequence). Germline trimming cut 2 bases from V and 4 bases from J; bases unmatched to any gene: 10. CDR3 length: 16 amino acids.

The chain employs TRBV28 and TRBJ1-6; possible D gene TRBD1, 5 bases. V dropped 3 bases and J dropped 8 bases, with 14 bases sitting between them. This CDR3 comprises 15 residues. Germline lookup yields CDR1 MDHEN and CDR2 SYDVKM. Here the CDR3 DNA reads TGTGCCAGCAGTTTCATGCAGGGTTCGGATTCACCCCTCCACTTT. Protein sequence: CASSFMQGSDSPLHF.

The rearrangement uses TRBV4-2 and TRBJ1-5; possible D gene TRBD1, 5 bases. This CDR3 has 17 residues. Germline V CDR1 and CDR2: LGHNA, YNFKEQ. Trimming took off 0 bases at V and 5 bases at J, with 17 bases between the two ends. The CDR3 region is CASSQEGDRTPDQPQHF. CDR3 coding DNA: TGTGCCAGCAGCCAAGAAGGGGACCGCACACCTGATCAGCCCCAGCATTTT.

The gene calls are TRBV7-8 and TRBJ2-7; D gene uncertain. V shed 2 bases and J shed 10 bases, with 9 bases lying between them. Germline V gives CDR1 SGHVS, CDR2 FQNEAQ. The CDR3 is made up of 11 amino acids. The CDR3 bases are TGTGCCAGCAGCTTAAGCAGAGTTCAGTACTTC. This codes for CASSLSRVQYF.

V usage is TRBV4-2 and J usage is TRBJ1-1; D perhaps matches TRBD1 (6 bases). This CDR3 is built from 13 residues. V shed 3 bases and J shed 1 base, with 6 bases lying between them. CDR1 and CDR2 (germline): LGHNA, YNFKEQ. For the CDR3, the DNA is TGTGCCAGCAGCCAGGGACAGAACACTGAAGCTTTCTTT. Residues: CASSQGQNTEAFF.

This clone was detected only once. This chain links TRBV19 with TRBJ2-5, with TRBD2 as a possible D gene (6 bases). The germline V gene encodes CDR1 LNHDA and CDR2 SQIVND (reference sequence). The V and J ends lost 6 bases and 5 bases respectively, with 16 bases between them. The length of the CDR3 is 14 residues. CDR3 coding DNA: TGTGCCAGTAGCGGGAGTCCGCGTGGGGAGACCCAGTACTTC. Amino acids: CASSGSPRGETQYF.

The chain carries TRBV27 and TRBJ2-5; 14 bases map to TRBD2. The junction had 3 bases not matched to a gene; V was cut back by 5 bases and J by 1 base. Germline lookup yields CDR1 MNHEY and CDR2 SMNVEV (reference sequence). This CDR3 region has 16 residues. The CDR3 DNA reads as TGTGCCAGCAGTCTTGGACTAGCGGGGGGCCAAGAGACCCAGTACTTC. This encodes CASSLGLAGGQETQYF.

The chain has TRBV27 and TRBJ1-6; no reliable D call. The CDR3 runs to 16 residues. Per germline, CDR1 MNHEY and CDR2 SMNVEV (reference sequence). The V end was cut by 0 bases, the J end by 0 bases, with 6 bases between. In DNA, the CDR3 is TGTGCCAGCAGTTTATCCCTGAGCTCCTATAATTCACCCCTCCACTTT. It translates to CASSLSLSSYNSPLHF.

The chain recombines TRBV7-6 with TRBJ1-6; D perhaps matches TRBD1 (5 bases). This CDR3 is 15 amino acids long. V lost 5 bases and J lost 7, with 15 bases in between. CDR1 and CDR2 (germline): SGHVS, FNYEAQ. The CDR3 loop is CASSPGDAWNSPLHF. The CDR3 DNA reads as TGTGCCAGCAGCCCTGGGGACGCTTGGAATTCACCCCTCCACTTT. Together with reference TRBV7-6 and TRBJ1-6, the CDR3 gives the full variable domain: GAGVSQSPRYKVTKRGQDVALRCDPISGHVSLYWYRQALGQGPEFLTYFNYEAQQDKSGLPNDRFSAERPEGSISTLTIQRTEQRDSAMYRCASSPGDAWNSPLHFGNGTRLTVT.

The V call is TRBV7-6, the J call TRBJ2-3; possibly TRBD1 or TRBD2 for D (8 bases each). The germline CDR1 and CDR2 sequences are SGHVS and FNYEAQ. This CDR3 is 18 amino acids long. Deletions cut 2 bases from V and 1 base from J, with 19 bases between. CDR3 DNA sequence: TGTGCCAGCAGCTTAAGCGGGGGCAGGGGGCGAGGCACAGATACGCAGTATTTT. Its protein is CASSLSGGRGRGTDTQYF.

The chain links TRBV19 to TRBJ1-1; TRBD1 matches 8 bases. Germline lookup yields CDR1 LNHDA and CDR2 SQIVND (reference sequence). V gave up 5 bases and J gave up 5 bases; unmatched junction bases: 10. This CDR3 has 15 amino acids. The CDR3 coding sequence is TGTGCCAGTAGTTCCCCAACAGGGGGAGGGACTGAAGCTTTCTTT. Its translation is CASSSPTGGGTEAFF.

The CDR3 spells CASSIRERTEAFF. The CDR3 bases are TGTGCCAGTAGTATCCGTGAACGGACTGAAGCTTTCTTT. The rearrangement uses TRBV19 and TRBJ1-1; D is uncertain. Looked up from germline, CDR1 is LNHDA and CDR2 is SQIVND (reference sequence). This CDR3 is 13 amino acids long. Trimming took 3 bases from V and 5 from J, leaving 10 bases between them.

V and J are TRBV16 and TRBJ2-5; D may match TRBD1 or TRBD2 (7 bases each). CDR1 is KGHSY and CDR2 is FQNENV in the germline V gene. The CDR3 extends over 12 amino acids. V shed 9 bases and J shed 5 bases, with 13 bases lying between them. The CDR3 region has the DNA TGTGCCAGAGGGGGGGGACAGGAGACCCAGTACTTC. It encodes CARGGGQETQYF.

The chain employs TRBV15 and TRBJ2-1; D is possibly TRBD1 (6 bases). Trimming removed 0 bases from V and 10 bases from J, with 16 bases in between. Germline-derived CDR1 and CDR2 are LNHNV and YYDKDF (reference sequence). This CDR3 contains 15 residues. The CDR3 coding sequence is TGTGCCACCAGCAGAGATCGGGGACAATCGCGGGAGCAGTTCTTC. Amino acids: CATSRDRGQSREQFF.

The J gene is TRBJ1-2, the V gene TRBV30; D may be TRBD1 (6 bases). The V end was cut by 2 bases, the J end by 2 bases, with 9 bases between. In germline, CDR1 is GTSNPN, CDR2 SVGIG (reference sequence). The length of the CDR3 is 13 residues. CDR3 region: CAWSRGANYGYTF. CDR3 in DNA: TGTGCCTGGAGTCGGGGGGCCAACTATGGCTACACCTTC.

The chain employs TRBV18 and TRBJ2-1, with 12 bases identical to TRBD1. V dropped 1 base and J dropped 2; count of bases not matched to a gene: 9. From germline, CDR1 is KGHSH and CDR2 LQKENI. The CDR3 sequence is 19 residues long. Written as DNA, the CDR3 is TGTGCCAGCTCACCACAGGGACAGGGGGCTTTTGGGACCTACAATGAGCAGTTCTTC. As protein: CASSPQGQGAFGTYNEQFF.

The CDR3 DNA follows: TGCGCCAGCAGCAAGGGACAAAGTATGAGCTCCTATAATTCACCCCTCCACTTT. As protein: CASSKGQSMSSYNSPLHF. The rearrangement joins TRBV5-1 to TRBJ1-6; weak D call: TRBD1 (6 bases). There are 18 residues in the CDR3. Germline V gene sequence: CDR1 SGHRS, CDR2 YFSETQ. Trimming shortened V by 4 bases and J by 0 bases, and 17 bases separated the two germline ends.

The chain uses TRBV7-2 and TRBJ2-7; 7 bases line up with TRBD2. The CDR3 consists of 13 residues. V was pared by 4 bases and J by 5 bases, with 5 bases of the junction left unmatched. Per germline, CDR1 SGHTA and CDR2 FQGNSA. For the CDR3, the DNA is TGTGCCAGCAGCTGGACTAGAGGGGACGAGCAGTACTTC. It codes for CASSWTRGDEQYF.

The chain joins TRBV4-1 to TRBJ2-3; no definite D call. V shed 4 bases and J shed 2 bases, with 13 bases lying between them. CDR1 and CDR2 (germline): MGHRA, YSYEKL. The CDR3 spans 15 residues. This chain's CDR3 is CASSLGRITTDTQYF. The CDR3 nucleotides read TGCGCCAGCAGCCTAGGACGGATAACCACAGATACGCAGTATTTT.